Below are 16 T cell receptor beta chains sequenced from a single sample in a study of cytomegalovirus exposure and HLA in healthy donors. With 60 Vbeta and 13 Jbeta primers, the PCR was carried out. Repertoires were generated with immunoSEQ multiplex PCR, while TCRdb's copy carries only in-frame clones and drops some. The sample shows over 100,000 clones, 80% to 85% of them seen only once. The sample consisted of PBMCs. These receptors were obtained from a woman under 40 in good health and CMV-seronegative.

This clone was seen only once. CDR3 sequence reads: CSVPDRVTYNEQFF. The CDR3 DNA reads TGCAGCGTTCCTGACAGGGTGACCTACAATGAGCAGTTCTTC. The gene calls are TRBV29-1 and TRBJ2-1; 7 bases are shared with TRBD1. V lost 5 bases to trimming and J lost 2 bases; unmatched junction nucleotides: 6. The CDR3 contains 14 residues. Germline V gene sequence: CDR1 SQVTM, CDR2 ANQGSEA.

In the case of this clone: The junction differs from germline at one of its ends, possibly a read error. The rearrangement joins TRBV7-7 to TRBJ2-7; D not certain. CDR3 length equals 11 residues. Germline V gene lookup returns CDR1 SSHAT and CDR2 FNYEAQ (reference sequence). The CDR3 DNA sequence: TGTGCTAGCAGCTTATGGAGCGAGCAGTACTTC. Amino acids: CASSLWSEQYF. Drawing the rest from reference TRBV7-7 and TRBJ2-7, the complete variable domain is GAGVSQSPRYKVTKRGQDVTLRCDPISSHATLYWYQQALGQGPEFLTYFNYEAQPDKSGLPSDRFSAERPEGSISTLTIQRTEQRDSAMYRCASSLWSEQYFGPGTRLTVT.

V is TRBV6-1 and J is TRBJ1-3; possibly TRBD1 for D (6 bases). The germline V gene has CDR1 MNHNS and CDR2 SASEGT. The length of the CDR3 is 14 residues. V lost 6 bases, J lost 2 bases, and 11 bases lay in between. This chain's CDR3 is CASRVGATGNTIYF. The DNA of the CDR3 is TGTGCCAGCAGGGTGGGGGCTACTGGAAACACCATATATTTT.

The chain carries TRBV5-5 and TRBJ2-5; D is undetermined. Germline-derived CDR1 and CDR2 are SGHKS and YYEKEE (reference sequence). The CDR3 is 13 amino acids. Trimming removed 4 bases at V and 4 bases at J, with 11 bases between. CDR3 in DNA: TGTGCCAGCAGCCAACCGGTCCTAGAGACCCAGTACTTC. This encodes CASSQPVLETQYF.

CDR3 region: CASSAGQGSYNEQFF. DNA of the CDR3: TGCGCCAGCAGCGCGGGACAGGGATCCTACAATGAGCAGTTCTTC. The chain recombines TRBV5-1 with TRBJ2-1; 9 nucleotides line up with TRBD1. The V and J ends lost 4 bases and 1 base, in that order; junction bases with no gene match: 3. CDR1 is SGHRS, CDR2 YFSETQ, per germline. This CDR3 comprises 15 residues. Full variable domain (missing parts from reference TRBV5-1 and TRBJ2-1): KAGVTQTPRYLIKTRGQQVTLSCSPISGHRSVSWYQQTPGQGLQFLFEYFSETQRNKGNFPGRFSGRQFSNSRSEMNVSTLELGDSALYLCASSAGQGSYNEQFFGPGTRLTVL.

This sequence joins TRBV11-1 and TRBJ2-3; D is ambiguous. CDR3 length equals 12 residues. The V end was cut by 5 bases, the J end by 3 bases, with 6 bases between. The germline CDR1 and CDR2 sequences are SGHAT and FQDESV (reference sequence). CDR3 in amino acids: CASSERTDTQYF. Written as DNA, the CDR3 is TGTGCCAGCAGCGAACGGACAGATACGCAGTATTTT.

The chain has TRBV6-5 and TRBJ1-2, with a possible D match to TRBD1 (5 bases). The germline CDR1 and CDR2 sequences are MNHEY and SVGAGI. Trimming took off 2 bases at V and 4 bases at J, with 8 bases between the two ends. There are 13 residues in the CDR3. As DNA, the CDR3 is TGTGCCAGCAGTTACAGGGGAGGCTATGGCTACACCTTC. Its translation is CASSYRGGYGYTF.

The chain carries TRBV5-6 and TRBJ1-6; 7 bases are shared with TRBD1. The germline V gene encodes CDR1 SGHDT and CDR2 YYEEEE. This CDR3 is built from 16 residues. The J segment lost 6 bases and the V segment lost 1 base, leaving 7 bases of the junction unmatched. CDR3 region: CASSLTGVAPNSPLHF. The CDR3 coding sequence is TGTGCCAGCAGCTTGACAGGGGTCGCGCCTAATTCACCCCTCCACTTT.

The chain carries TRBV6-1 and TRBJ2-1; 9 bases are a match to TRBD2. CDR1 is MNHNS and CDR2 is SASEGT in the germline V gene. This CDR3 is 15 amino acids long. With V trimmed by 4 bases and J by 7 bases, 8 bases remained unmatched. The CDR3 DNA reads TGTGCCAGCAGTGCCGGGACTAGCTTATTTAATGAGCAGTTCTTC. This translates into CASSAGTSLFNEQFF.

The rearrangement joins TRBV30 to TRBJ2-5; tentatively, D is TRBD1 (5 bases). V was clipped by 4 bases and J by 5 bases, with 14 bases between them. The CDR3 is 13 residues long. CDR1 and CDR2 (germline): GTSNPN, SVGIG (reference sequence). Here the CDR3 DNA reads TGTGCCTGGAAAAAGGCAGGGTTGGAGACCCAGTACTTC. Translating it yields CAWKKAGLETQYF.

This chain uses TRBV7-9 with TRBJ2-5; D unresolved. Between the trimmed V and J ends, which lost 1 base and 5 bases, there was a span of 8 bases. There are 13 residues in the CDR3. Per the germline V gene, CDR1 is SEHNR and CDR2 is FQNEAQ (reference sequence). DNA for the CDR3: TGTGCCAGCAGCTTAGGTTTCCTGGAGACCCAGTACTTC. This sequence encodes CASSLGFLETQYF.

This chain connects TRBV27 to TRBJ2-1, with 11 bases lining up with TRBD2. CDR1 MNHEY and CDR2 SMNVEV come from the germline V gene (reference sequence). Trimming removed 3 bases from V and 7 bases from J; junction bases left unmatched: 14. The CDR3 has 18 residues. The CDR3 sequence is CASSFLAGGIGLRNEQFF. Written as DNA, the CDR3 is TGTGCCAGCAGTTTTCTAGCGGGAGGAATCGGTTTAAGGAATGAGCAGTTCTTC.

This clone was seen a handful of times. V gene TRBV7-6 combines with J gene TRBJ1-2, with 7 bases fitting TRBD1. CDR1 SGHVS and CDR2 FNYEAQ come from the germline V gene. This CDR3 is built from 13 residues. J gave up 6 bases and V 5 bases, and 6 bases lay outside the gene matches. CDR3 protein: CASSRAGGDGYTF. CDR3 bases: TGTGCCAGCAGCCGAGCAGGGGGTGATGGCTACACCTTC.

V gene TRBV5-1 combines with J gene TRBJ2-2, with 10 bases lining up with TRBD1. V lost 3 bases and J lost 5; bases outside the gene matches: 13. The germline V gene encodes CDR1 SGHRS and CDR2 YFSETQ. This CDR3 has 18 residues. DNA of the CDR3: TGCGCCAGCAGCTGGACGACAGGGGGCGCAGGGGCGACCGGGGAGCTGTTTTTT. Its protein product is CASSWTTGGAGATGELFF.

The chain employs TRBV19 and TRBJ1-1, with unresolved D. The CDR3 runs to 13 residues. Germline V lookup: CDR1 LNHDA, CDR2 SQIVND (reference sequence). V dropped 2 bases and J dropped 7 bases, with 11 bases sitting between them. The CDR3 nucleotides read TGTGCCAGTAGTATATCGGGTCTCGGTGAAGCTTTCTTT. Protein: CASSISGLGEAFF.

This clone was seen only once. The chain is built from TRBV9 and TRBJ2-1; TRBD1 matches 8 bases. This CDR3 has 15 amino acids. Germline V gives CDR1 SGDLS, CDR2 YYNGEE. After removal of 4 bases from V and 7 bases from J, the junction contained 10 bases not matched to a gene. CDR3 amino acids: CASSLRGRPSNEQFF. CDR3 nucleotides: TGTGCCAGCAGCCTCAGGGGGCGACCCTCTAATGAGCAGTTCTTC.